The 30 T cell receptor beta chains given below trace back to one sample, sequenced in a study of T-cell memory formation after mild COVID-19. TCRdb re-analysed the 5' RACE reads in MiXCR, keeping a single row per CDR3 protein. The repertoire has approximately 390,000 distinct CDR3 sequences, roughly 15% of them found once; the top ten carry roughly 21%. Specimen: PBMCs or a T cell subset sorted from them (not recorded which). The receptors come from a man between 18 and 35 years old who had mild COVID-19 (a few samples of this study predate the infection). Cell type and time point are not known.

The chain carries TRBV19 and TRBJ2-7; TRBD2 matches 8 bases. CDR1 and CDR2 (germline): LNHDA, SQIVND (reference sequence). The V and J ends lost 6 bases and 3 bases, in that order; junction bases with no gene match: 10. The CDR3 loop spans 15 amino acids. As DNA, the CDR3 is TGTGCCAGTAGCCCTCCCGGGGGGGGGGGCTACGAGCAGTACTTC. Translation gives CASSPPGGGGYEQYF.

The CDR3 coding sequence is TGTGCCAGCAGCTCTTTCTTGGGCTCCTATAATTCACCCCTCCACTTT. It is translated as CASSSFLGSYNSPLHF. The genes are TRBV7-9 and TRBJ1-6; D ambiguous. Trimming pared 4 bases from V and 0 bases from J, leaving 10 bases between. This CDR3 is 16 amino acids long. Germline V gene data show CDR1 as SEHNR and CDR2 as FQNEAQ (reference sequence).

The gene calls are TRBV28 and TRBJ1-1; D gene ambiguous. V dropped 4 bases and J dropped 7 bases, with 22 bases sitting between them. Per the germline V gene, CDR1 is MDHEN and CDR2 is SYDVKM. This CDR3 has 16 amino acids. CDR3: CASSSPRIGWMGEAFF. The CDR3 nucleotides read TGTGCCAGCAGTTCACCTAGGATAGGGTGGATGGGTGAAGCTTTCTTT.

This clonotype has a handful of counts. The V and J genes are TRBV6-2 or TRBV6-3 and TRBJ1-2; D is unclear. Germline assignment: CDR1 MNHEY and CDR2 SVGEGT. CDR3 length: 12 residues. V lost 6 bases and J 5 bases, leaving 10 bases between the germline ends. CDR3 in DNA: TGTGCCAGCAGCGACGTTCATTATGGCTACACCTTC. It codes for CASSDVHYGYTF.

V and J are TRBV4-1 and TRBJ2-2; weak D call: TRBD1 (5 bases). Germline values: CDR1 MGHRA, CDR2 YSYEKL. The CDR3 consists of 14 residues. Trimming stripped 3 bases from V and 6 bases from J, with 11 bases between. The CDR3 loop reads CASSHNQGSGELFF. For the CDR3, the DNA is TGCGCCAGCAGCCATAATCAGGGTTCCGGGGAGCTGTTTTTT.

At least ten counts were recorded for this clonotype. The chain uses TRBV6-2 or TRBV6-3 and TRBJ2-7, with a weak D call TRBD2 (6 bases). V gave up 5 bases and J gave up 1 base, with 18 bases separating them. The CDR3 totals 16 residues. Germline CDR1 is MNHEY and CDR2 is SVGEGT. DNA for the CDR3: TGTGCCAGCAGTCGCCCGGGACTGGCGGGATCCTACGAGCAGTACTTC. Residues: CASSRPGLAGSYEQYF.

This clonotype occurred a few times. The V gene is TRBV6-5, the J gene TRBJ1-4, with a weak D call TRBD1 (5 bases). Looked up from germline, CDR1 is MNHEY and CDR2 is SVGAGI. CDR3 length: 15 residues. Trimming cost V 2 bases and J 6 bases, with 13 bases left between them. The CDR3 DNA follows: TGTGCCAGCAGTTACCGACCGGGACTTGATGAAAAACTGTTTTTT. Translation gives CASSYRPGLDEKLFF.

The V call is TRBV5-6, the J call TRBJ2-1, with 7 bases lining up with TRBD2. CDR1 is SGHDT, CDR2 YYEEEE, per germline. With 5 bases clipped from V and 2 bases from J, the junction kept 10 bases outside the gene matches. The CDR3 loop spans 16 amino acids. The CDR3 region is CASSQEASGAYNEQFF. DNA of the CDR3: TGTGCCAGCAGTCAGGAGGCTAGCGGAGCCTACAATGAGCAGTTCTTC. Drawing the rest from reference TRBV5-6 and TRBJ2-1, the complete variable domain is DAGVTQSPTHLIKTRGQQVTLRCSPKSGHDTVSWYQQALGQGPQFIFQYYEEEERQRGNFPDRFSGHQFPNYSSELNVNALLLGDSALYLCASSQEASGAYNEQFFGPGTRLTVL.

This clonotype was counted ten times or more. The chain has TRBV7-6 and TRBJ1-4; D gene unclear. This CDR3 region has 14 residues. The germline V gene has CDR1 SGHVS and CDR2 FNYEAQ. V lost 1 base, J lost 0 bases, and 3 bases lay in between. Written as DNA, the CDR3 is TGTGCCAGCAGCTTAGGCGCAACTAATGAAAAACTGTTTTTT. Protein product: CASSLGATNEKLFF.

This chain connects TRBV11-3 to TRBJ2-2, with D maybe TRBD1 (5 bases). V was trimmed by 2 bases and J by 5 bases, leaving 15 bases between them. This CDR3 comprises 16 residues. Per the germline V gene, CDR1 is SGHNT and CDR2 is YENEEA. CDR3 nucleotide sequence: TGTGCCAGCAGCTTATGGGCCACATCAGGGACCGGGGAGCTGTTTTTT. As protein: CASSLWATSGTGELFF.

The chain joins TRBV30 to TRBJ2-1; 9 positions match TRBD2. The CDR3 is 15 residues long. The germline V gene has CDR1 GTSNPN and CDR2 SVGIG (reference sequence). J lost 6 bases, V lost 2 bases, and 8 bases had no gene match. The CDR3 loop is CAWSSLRAGGNEQFF. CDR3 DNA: TGTGCCTGGAGTTCCTTGCGAGCGGGGGGCAATGAGCAGTTCTTC.

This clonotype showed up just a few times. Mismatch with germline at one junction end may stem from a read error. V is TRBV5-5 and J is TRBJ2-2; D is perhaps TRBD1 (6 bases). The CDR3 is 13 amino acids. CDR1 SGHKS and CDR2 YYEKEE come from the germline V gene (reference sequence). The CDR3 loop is CASSKQGTEELFF. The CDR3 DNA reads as TGTGCCAGCAGCAAACAGGGAACCGAGGAGCTGTTTTTT.

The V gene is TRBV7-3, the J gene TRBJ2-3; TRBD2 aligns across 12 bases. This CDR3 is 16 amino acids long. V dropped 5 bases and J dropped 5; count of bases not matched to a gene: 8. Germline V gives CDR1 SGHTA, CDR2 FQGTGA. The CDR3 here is CASSKTSGGREDTQYF. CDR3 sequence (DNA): TGTGCCAGCAGCAAAACTAGCGGGGGGAGGGAAGATACGCAGTATTTT. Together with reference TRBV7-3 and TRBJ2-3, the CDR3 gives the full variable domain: GAGVSQTPSNKVTEKGKYVELRCDPISGHTALYWYRQSLGQGPEFLIYFQGTGAADDSGLPNDRFFAVRPEGSVSTLKIQRTERGDSAVYLCASSKTSGGREDTQYFGPGTRLTVL.

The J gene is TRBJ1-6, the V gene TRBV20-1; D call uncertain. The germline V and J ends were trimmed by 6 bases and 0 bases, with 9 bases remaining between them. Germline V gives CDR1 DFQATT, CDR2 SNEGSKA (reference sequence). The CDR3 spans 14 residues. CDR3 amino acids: CSAIESSYNSPLHF. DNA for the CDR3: TGCAGTGCCATAGAGAGCTCCTATAATTCACCCCTCCACTTT.

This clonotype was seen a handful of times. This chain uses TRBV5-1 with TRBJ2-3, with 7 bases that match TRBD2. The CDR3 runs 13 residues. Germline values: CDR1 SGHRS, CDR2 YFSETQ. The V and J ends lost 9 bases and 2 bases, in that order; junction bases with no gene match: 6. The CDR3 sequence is CATSSGYTDTQYF. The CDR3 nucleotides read TGCGCCACCTCTAGCGGTTACACAGATACGCAGTATTTT.

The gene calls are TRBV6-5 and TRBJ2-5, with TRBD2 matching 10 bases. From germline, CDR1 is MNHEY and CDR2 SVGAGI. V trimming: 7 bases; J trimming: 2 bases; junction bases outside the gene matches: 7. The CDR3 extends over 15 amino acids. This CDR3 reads CASTLSGGPQETQYF. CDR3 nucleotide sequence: TGTGCCAGCACCCTTAGCGGGGGGCCTCAAGAGACCCAGTACTTC.

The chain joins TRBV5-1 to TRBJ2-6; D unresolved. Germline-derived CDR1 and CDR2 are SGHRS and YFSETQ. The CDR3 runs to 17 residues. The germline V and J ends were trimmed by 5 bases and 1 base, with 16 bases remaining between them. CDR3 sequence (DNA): TGCGCCAGCAGTTTCCCGACCCAGCTATCTGGGGCCAACGTCCTGACTTTC. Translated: CASSFPTQLSGANVLTF. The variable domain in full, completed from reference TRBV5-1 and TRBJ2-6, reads KAGVTQTPRYLIKTRGQQVTLSCSPISGHRSVSWYQQTPGQGLQFLFEYFSETQRNKGNFPGRFSGRQFSNSRSEMNVSTLELGDSALYLCASSFPTQLSGANVLTFGAGSRLTVL.

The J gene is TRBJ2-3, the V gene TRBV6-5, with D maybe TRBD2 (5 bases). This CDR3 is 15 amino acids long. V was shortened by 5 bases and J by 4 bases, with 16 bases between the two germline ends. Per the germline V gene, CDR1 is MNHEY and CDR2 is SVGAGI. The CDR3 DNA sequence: TGTGCCAGCAGTCTCACTAGGTCCGAAGCAGATACGCAGTATTTT. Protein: CASSLTRSEADTQYF.

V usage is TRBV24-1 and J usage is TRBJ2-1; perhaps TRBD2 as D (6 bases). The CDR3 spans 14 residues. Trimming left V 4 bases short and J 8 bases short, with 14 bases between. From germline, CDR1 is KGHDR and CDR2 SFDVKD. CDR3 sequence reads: CATSDPGGADEQFF. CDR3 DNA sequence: TGTGCCACCAGTGACCCCGGCGGGGCCGATGAGCAGTTCTTC.

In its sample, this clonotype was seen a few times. For the CDR3, the DNA is TGTGCCAGCAGTGGTGAATTCTCCTCCTACGAGCAGTACTTC. It codes for CASSGEFSSYEQYF. The rearrangement links TRBV25-1 to TRBJ2-7; D is unresolved. Germline V CDR1 and CDR2: MGHDK, SYGVNS. This CDR3 has 14 residues. V lost 4 bases to trimming and J lost 0 bases, with 10 bases between them.

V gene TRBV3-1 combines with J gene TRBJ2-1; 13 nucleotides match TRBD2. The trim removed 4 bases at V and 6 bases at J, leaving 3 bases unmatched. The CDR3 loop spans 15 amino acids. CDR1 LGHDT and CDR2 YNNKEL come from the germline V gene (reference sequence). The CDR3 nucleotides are TGTGCCAGCAGCCTGACTAGCGGGGGGCTCAATGAGCAGTTCTTC. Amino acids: CASSLTSGGLNEQFF.

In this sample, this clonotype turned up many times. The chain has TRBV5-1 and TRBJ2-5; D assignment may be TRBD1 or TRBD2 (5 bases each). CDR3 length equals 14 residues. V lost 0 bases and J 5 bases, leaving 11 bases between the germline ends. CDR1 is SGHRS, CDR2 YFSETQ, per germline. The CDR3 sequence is CASSLVGPGETQYF. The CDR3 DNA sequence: TGCGCCAGCAGCTTGGTGGGGCCGGGGGAGACCCAGTACTTC.

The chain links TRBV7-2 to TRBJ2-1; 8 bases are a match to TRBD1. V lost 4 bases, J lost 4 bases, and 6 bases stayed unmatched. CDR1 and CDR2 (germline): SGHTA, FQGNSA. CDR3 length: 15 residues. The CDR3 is CASSSRDRLYNEQFF. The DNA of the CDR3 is TGTGCCAGCAGCTCACGGGACAGGTTATACAATGAGCAGTTCTTC.

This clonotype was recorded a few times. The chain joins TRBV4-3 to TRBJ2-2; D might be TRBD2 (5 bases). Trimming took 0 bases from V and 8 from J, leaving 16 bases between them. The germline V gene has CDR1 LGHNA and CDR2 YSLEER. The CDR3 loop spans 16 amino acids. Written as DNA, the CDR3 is TGCGCCAGCAGCCAAGATCCTTGGACCCGGAGGGGGGAGCTGTTTTTT. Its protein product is CASSQDPWTRRGELFF.

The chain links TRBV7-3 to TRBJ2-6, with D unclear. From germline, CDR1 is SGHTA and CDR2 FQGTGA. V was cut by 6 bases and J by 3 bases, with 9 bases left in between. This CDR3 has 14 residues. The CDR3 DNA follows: TGTGCCAGCAGTCGAGGTTTTGGGGCCAACGTCCTGACTTTC. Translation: CASSRGFGANVLTF.

The CDR3: CSARDRRTVNSPLHF. CDR3 bases: TGCAGTGCTAGAGATCGCCGGACAGTAAATTCACCCCTCCACTTT. The chain employs TRBV20-1 and TRBJ1-6; maybe TRBD1 (6 bases). Germline CDR1 is DFQATT and CDR2 is SNEGSKA (reference sequence). The V end was cut by 0 bases, the J end by 7 bases, with 13 bases between. The CDR3 length is 15 residues.

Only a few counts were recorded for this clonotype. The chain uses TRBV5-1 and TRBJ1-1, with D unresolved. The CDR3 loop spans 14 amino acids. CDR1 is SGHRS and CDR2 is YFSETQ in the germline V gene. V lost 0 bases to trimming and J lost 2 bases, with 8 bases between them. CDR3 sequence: CASSLVVGNTEAFF. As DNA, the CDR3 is TGCGCCAGCAGCTTGGTGGTTGGCAACACTGAAGCTTTCTTT.

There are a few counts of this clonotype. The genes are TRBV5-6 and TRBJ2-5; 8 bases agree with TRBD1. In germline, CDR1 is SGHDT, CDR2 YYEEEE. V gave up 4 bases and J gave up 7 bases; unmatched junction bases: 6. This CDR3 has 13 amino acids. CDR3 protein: CASSTGTGGTQYF. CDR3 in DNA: TGTGCCAGCAGCACCGGGACAGGTGGGACCCAGTACTTC. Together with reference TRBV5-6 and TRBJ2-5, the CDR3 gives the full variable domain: DAGVTQSPTHLIKTRGQQVTLRCSPKSGHDTVSWYQQALGQGPQFIFQYYEEEERQRGNFPDRFSGHQFPNYSSELNVNALLLGDSALYLCASSTGTGGTQYFGPGTRLLVL.

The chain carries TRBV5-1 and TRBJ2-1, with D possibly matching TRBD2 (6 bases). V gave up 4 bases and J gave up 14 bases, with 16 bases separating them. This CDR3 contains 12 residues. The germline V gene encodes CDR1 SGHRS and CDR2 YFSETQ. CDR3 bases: TGCGCCAGCAGCGGATCTAGCCGGGAGAAGTTCTTC. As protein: CASSGSSREKFF.

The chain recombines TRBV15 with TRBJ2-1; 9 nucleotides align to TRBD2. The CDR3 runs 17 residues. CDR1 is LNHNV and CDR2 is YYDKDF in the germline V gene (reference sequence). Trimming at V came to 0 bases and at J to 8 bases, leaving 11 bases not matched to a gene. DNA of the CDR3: TGTGCCACCAGCAGAGATATGCGGCTAGCGGGGTTGGATGAGCAGTTCTTC. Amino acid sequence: CATSRDMRLAGLDEQFF.